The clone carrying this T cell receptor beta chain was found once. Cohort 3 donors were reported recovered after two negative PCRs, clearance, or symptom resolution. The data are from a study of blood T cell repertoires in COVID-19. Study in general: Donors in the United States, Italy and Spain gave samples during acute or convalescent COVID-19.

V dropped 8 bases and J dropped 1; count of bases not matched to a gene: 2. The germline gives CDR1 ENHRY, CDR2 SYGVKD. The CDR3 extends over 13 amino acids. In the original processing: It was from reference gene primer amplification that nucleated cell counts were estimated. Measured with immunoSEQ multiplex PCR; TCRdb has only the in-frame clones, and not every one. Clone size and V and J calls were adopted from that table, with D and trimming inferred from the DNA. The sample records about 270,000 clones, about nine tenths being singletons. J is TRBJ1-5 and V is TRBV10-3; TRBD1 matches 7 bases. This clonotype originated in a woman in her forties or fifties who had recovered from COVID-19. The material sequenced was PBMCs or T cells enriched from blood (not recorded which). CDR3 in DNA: TGTGCCATCGCGGGACAGAGCAATCAGCCCCAGCATTTT. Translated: CAIAGQSNQPQHF.